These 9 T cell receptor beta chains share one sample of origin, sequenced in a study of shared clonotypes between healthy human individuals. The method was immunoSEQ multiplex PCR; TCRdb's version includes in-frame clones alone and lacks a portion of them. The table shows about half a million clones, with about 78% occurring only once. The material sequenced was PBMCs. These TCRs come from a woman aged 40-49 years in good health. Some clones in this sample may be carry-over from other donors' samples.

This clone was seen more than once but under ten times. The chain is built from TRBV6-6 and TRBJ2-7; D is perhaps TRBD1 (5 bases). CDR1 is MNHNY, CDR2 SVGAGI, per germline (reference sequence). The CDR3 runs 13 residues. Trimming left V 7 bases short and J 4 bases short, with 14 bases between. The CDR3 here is CASNQGRKYEQYF. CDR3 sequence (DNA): TGTGCCAGCAACCAGGGCAGAAAGTACGAGCAGTACTTC.

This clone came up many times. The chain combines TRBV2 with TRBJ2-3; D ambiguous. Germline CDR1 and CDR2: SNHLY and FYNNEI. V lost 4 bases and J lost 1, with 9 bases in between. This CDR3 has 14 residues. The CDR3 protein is CASSGVRGTDTQYF. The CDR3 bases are TGTGCCAGCAGTGGGGTACGAGGCACAGATACGCAGTATTTT.

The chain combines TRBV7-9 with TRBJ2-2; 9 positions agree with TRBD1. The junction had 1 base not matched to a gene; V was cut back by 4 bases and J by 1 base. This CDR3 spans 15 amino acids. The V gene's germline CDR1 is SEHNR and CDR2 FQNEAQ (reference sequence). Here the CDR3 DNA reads TGTGCCAGCAGCTGGGGACAGGGGAACACCGGGGAGCTGTTTTTT. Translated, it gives CASSWGQGNTGELFF.

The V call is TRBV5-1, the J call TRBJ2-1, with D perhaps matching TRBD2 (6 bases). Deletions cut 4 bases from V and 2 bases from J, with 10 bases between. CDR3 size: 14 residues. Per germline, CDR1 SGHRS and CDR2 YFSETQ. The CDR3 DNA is TGCGCCAGCAGCCCCGGGACTGCCTACAATGAGCAGTTCTTC. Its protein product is CASSPGTAYNEQFF.

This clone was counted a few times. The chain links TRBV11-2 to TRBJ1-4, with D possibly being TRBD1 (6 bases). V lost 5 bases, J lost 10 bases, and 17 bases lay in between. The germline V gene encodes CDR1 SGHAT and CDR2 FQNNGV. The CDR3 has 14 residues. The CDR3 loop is CASSADRSTGKLFF. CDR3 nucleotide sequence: TGTGCCAGCAGCGCTGACAGGTCGACGGGAAAACTGTTTTTT.

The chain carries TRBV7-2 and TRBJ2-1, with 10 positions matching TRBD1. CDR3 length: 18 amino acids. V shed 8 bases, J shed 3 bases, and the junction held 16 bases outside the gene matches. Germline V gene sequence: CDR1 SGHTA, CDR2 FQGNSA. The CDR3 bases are TGTGCCAGCCAGGGGTACGGGACAGGGGAAAAAAACTACAATGAGCAGTTCTTC. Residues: CASQGYGTGEKNYNEQFF. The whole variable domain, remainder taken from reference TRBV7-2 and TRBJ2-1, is GAGVSQSPSNKVTEKGKDVELRCDPISGHTALYWYRQSLGQGLEFLIYFQGNSAPDKSGLPSDRFSAERTGGSVSTLTIQRTQQEDSAVYLCASQGYGTGEKNYNEQFFGPGTRLTVL.

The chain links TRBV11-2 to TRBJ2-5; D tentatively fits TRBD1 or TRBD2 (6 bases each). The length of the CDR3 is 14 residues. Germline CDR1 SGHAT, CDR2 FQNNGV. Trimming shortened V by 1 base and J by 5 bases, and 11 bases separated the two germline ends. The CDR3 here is CASSLAEGVETQYF. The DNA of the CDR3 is TGTGCCAGCAGCTTAGCGGAGGGGGTGGAGACCCAGTACTTC.

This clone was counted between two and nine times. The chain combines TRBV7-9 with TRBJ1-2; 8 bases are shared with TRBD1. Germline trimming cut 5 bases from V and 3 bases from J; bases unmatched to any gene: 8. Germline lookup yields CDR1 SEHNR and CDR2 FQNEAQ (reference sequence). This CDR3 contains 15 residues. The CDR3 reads CASSLETGAYYGYTF. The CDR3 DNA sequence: TGTGCCAGCAGCCTCGAGACAGGGGCTTACTATGGCTACACCTTC.

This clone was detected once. The DNA for the CDR3 is TGTGCCAGCAGCTTAACCTCTGGACTAGCGGGAAGCGACGAGCAGTACTTC. It is translated as CASSLTSGLAGSDEQYF. V gene TRBV7-3 combines with J gene TRBJ2-7; 12 bases fit TRBD2. Germline loops: CDR1 SGHTA, CDR2 FQGTGA. CDR3 size: 17 residues. V was clipped by 0 bases and J by 5 bases; unmatched bases: 8.